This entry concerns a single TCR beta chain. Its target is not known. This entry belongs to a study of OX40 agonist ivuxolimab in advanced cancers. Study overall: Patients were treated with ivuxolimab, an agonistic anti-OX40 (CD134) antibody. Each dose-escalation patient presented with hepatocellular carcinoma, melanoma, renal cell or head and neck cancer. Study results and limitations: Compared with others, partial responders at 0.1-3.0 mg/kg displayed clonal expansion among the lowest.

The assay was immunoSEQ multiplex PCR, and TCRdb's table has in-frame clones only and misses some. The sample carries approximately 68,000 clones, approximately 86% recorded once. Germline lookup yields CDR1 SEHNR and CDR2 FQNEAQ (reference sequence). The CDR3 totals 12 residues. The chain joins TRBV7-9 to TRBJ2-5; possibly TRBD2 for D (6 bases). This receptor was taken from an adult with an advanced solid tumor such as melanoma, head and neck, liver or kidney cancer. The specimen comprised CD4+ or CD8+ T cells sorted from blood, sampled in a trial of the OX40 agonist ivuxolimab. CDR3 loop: CAVTRGGETQYF. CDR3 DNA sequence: TGTGCAGTGACTCGGGGAGGTGAGACCCAGTACTTC.